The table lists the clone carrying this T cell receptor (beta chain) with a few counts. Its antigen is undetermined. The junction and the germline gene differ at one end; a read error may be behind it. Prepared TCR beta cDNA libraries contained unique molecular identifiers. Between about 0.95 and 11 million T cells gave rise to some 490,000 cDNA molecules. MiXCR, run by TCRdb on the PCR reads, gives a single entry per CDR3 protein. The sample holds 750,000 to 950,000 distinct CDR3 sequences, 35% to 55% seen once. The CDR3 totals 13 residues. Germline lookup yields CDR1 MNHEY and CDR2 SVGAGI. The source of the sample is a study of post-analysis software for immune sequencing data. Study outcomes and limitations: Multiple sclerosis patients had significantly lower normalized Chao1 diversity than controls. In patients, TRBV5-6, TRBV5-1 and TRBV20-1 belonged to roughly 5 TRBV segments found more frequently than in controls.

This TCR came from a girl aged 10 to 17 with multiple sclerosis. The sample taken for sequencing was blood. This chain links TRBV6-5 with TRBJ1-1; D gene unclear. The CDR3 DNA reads TGTGCCAGCGTGGGAGGTGGGAACACTGAGGCTTTCTTT. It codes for CASVGGGNTEAFF.